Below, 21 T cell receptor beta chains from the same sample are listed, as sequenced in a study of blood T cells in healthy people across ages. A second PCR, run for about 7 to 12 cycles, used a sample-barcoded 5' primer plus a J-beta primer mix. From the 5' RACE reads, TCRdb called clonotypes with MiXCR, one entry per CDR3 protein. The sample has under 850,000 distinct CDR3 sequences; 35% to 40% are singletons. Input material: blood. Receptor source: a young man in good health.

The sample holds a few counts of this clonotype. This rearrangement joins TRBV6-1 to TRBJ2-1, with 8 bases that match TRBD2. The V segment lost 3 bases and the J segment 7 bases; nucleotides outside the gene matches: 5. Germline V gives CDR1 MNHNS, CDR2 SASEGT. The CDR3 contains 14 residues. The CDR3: CASSESGGLNEQFF. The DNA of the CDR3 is TGTGCCAGCAGTGAGTCGGGGGGGCTAAATGAGCAGTTCTTC.

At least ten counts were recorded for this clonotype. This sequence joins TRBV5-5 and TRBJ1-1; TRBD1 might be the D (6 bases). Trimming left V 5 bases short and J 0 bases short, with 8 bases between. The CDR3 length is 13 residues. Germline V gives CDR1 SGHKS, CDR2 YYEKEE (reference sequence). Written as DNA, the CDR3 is TGTGCCAGCAGTGGACAGATGAACACTGAAGCTTTCTTT. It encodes CASSGQMNTEAFF.

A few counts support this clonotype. CDR3 protein: CASSFRRGAGYGYTF. The CDR3 DNA sequence: TGTGCCAGCAGCTTCAGAAGAGGGGCCGGCTATGGCTACACCTTC. The chain carries TRBV7-2 and TRBJ1-2; weak D call: TRBD1 (5 bases). CDR1 is SGHTA and CDR2 is FQGNSA in the germline V gene. The CDR3 spans 15 residues. The ends were cut back, 3 bases at V and 4 bases at J, with 15 bases in the middle.

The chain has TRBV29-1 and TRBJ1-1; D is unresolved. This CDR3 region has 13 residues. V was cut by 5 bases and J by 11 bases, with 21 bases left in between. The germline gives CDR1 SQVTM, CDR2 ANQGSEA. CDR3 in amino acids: CSVFSHFTFEAFF. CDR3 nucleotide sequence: TGCAGCGTTTTCAGTCATTTCACATTTGAGGCTTTCTTT.

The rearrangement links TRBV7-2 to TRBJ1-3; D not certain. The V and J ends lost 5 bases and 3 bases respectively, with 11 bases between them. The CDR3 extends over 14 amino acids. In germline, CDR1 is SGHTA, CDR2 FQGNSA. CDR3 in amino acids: CASSQDLNGNTIYF. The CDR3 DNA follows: TGTGCCAGCAGCCAGGACTTAAATGGAAACACCATATATTTT.

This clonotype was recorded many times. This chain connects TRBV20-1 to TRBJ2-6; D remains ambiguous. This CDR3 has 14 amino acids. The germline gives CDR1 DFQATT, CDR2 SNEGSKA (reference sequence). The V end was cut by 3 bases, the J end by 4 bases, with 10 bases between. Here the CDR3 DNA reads TGCAGTGCTAGTCCAGCCCTCGGGGCCAACGTCCTGACTTTC. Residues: CSASPALGANVLTF.

In nucleotides, the CDR3 is TGTGCCAGCAGCCTTGGGGCAGGGGAGAATGAAAAACTGTTTTTT. This translates into CASSLGAGENEKLFF. This rearrangement joins TRBV3-1 to TRBJ1-4, with D possibly TRBD1 on 6 matching bases. The germline V gene encodes CDR1 LGHDT and CDR2 YNNKEL (reference sequence). The CDR3 is 15 residues long. The V and J ends lost 4 bases and 5 bases respectively, with 14 bases between them. The full variable domain, with the rest looked up from reference TRBV3-1 and TRBJ1-4, is DTAVSQTPKYLVTQMGNDKSIKCEQNLGHDTMYWYKQDSKKFLKIMFSYNNKELIINETVPNRFSPKSPDKAHLNLHINSLELGDSAVYFCASSLGAGENEKLFFGSGTQLSVL.

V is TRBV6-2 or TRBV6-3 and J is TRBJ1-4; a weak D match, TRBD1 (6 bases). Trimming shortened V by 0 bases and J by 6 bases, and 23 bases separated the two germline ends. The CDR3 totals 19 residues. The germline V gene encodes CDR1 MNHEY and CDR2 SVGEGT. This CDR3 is CASSYSKFVRVKGDEKLFF. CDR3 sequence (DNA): TGTGCCAGCAGTTACTCGAAATTTGTAAGAGTGAAGGGGGATGAAAAACTGTTTTTT.

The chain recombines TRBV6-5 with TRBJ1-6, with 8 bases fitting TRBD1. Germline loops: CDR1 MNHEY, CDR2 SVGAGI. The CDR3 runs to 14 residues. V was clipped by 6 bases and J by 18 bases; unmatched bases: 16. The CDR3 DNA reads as TGTGCCAGCAGGCCCCGGGACAGGATTAGAGCCCCCCACTTT. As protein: CASRPRDRIRAPHF.

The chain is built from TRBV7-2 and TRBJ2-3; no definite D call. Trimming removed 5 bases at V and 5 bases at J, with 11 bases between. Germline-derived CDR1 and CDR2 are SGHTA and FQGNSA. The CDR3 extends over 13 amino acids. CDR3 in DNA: TGTGCCAGCAGCCGCGAGCTAGGAGATACGCAGTATTTT. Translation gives CASSRELGDTQYF.

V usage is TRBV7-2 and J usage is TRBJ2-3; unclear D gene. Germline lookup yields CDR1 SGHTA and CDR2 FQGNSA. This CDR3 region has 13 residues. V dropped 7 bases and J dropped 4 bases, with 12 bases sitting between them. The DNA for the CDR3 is TGTGCCAGCATCAAACCCCCCGCAGATACGCAGTATTTT. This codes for CASIKPPADTQYF.

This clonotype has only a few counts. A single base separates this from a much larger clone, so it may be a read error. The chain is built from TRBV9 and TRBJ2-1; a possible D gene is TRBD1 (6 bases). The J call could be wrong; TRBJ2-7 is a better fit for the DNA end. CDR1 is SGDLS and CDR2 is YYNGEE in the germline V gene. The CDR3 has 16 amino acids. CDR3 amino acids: CASSVSGAGSYNEQYF. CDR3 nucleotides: TGTGCCAGCAGCGTCTCAGGGGCCGGCTCCTACAATGAGCAGTACTTC.

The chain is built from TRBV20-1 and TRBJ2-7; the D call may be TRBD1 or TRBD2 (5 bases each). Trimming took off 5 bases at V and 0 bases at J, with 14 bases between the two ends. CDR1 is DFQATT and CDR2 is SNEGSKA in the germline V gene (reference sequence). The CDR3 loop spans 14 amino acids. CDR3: CSAPDLGPSYEQYF. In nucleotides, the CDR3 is TGCAGTGCTCCAGACCTGGGACCCTCCTACGAGCAGTACTTC.

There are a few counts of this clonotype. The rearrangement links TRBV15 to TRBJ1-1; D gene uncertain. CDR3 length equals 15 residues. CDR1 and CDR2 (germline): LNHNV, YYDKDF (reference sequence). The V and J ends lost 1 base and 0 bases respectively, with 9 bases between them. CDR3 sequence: CATSRAKGMNTEAFF. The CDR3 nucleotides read TGTGCCACCAGCAGAGCGAAGGGAATGAACACTGAAGCTTTCTTT.

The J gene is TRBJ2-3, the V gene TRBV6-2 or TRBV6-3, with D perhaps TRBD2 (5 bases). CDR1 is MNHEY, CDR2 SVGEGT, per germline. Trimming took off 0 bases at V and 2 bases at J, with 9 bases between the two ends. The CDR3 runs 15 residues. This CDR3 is CASSYSRGATDTQYF. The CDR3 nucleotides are TGTGCCAGCAGTTACTCCCGGGGAGCCACAGATACGCAGTATTTT.

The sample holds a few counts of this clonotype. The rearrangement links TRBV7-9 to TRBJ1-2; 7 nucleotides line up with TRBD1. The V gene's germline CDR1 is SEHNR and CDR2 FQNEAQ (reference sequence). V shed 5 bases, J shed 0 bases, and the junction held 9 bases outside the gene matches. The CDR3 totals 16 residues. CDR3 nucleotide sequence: TGTGCCAGCAGCCCCTCCGGGACAGTACCTAACTATGGCTACACCTTC. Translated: CASSPSGTVPNYGYTF.

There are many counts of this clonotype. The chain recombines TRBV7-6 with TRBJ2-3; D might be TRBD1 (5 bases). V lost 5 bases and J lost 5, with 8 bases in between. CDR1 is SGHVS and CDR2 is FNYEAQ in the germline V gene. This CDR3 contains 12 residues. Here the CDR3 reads CASSTDRDTQYF. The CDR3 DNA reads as TGTGCCAGCAGCACTGACAGAGATACGCAGTATTTT.

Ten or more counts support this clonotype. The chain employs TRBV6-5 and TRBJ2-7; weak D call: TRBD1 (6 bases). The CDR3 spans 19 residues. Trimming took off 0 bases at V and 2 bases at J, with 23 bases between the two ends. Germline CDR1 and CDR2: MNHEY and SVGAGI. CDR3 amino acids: CASSYSIGGRTPLTYEQYF. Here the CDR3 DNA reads TGTGCCAGCAGTTACTCGATAGGGGGACGGACACCTCTAACCTACGAGCAGTACTTC.

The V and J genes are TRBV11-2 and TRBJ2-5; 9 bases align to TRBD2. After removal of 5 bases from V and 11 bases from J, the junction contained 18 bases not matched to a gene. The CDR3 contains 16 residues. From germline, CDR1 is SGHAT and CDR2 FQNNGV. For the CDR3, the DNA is TGTGCCAGCAGCACCTCTATAGCGGGGGAGGGCAATGAGCAGTACTTC. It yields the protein CASSTSIAGEGNEQYF.

CDR3 amino acids: CASSYSFGDSPLHF. CDR3 sequence (DNA): TGTGCCAGCAGTTACTCGTTTGGAGATTCACCCCTCCACTTT. The gene calls are TRBV6-6 and TRBJ1-6; D is unclear. Germline V gene data show CDR1 as MNHNY and CDR2 as SVGAGI (reference sequence). CDR3 length: 14 amino acids. The V end lost 0 bases, the J end lost 8 bases, and 8 bases lay between the germline ends.

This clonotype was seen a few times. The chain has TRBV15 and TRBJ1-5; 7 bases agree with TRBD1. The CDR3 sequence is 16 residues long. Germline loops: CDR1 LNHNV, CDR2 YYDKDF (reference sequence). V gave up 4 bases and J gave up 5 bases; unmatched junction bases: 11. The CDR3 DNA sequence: TGTGCCACCAGCACTGGGGACAGTCTCTTCGATCAGCCCCAGCATTTT. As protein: CATSTGDSLFDQPQHF. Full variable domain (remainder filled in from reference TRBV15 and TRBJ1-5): DAMVIQNPRYQVTQFGKPVTLSCSQTLNHNVMYWYQQKSSQAPKLLFHYYDKDFNNEADTPDNFQSRRPNTSFCFLDIRSPGLGDTAMYLCATSTGDSLFDQPQHFGDGTRLSIL.